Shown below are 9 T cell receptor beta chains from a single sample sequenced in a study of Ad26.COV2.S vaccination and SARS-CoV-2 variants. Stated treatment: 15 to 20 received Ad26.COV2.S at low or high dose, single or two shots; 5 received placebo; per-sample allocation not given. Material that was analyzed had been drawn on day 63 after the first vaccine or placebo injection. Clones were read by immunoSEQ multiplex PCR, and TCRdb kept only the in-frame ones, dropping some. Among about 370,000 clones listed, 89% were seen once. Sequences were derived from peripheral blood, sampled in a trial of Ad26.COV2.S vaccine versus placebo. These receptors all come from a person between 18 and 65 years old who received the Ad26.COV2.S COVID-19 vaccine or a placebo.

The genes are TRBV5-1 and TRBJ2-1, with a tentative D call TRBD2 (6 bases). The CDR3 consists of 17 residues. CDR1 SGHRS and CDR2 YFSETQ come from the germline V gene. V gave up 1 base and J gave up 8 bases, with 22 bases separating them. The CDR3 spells CASSLKVGGGNRDEQFF. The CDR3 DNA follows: TGCGCCAGCAGCTTGAAGGTGGGAGGAGGCAATAGGGATGAGCAGTTCTTC. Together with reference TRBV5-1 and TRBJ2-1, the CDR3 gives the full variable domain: KAGVTQTPRYLIKTRGQQVTLSCSPISGHRSVSWYQQTPGQGLQFLFEYFSETQRNKGNFPGRFSGRQFSNSRSEMNVSTLELGDSALYLCASSLKVGGGNRDEQFFGPGTRLTVL.

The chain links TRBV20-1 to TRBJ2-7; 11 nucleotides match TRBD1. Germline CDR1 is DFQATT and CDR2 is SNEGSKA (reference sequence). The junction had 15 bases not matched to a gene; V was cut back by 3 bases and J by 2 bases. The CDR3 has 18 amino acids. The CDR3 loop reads CSASGIGQGALSTYEQYF. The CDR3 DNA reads TGCAGTGCTAGTGGAATTGGACAGGGGGCCTTAAGTACCTACGAGCAGTACTTC.

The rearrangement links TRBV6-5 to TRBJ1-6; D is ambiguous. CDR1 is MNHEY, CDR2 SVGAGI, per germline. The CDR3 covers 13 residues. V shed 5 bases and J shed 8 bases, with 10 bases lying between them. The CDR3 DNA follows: TGTGCCAGCAGTCCAAGTCCGGATTCACCCCTCCACTTT. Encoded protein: CASSPSPDSPLHF.

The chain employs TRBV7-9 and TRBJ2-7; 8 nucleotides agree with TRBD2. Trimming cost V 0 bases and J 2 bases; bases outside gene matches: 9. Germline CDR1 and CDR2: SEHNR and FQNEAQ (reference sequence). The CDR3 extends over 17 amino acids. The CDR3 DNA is TGTGCCAGCAGCTTAGCCAGCGGGAGCTTATTGCCCTACGAGCAGTACTTC. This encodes CASSLASGSLLPYEQYF.

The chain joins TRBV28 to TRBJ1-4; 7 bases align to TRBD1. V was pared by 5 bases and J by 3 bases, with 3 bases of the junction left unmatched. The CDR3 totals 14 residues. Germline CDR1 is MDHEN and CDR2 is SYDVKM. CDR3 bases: TGTGCCAGCAGTCCTGGGACAGCTAATGAAAAACTGTTTTTT. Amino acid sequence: CASSPGTANEKLFF. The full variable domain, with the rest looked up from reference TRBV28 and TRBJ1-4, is DVKVTQSSRYLVKRTGEKVFLECVQDMDHENMFWYRQDPGLGLRLIYFSYDVKMKEKGDIPEGYSVSREKKERFSLILESASTNQTSMYLCASSPGTANEKLFFGSGTQLSVL.

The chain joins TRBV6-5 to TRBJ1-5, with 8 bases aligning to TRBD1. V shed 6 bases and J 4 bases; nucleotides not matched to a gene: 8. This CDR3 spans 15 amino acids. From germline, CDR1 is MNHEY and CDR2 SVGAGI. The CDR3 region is CASRPTGVGNQPQHF. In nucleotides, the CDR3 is TGTGCCAGCAGGCCGACAGGGGTTGGAAATCAGCCCCAGCATTTT.

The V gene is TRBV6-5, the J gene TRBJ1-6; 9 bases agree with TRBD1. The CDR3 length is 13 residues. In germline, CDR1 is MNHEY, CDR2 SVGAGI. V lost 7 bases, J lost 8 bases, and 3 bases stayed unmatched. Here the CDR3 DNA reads TGTGCCAGCACCCGGGACAGGGATTCACCCCTCCACTTT. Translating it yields CASTRDRDSPLHF.

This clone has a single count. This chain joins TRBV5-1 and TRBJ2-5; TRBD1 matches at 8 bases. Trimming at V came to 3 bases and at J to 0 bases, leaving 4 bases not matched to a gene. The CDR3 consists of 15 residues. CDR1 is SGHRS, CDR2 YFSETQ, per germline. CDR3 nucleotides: TGCGCCAGCAGCTCGACAGGGGTGTACCAAGAGACCCAGTACTTC. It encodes CASSSTGVYQETQYF.

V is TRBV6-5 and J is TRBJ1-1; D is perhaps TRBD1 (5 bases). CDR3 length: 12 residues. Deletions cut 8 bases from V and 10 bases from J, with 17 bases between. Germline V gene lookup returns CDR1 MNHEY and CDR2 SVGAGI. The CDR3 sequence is CASGPPRTTAFF. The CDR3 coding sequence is TGTGCCAGCGGACCGCCAAGGACAACAGCTTTCTTT.